A selection of T cell receptor beta chains follows, all from one sample in a study of blood T cell repertoires in COVID-19. Here immunoSEQ multiplex PCR was the method, and the copy in TCRdb shows in-frame clones only, minus some. This sample has approximately 340,000 clones, with around four fifths found just once. The sequenced sample was peripheral blood. The source is a man aged 30 to 39 with active or convalescent COVID-19. Both conserved end residues are part of each CDR3. Fields, in order: J gene, clone size, V gene, D gene, CDR3 DNA, CDR3 protein. D genes are given only for firm matches. Expanded clones get a size class; other rows say once, few or many, or leave the size out.

J: TRBJ2-7
size: .
V: TRBV7-2
D: .
DNA: TGTGCCAGCAGCTTAGAGGCCAGGGGTTACGAGCAGTACTTC
CDR3: CASSLEARGYEQYF

J: TRBJ2-1
size: once
V: TRBV27
D: .
DNA: TGTGCCAGCGGTCTTCTGAGCGGTAACTACAATGAGCAGTTCTTC
CDR3: CASGLLSGNYNEQFF

J: TRBJ1-5
size: .
V: TRBV19
D: .
DNA: TGTGCCAGTAGTGGGACACTAAATCAGCCCCAGCATTTT
CDR3: CASSGTLNQPQHF

J: TRBJ2-3
size: once
V: TRBV7-8
D: TRBD2
DNA: TGTGCCAGCAGCTTAAGATGGCCGGGAGGAGATACGCAGTATTTT
CDR3: CASSLRWPGGDTQYF

J: TRBJ2-7
size: .
V: TRBV29-1
D: .
DNA: TGCAGCGTTGAATTGAGCGCCGTTGGGGCTGTCGAGCAGTACTTC
CDR3: CSVELSAVGAVEQYF

J: TRBJ1-4
size: few
V: TRBV5-1
D: .
DNA: TGCGCCAGCAGCTTGACAGGGAATGAAAAACTGTTTTTT
CDR3: CASSLTGNEKLFF

J: TRBJ1-1
size: .
V: TRBV5-6
D: TRBD1
DNA: TGTGCCAGCAGTACGGACAGGGGGCGGGACGGCACTGAAGCTTTCTTT
CDR3: CASSTDRGRDGTEAFF

J: TRBJ1-3
size: .
V: TRBV11-2
D: TRBD1
DNA: TGTGCCAGCAGCCTAACGGCAGGGGGGTCCTCTGGAAACACCATATATTTT
CDR3: CASSLTAGGSSGNTIYF

J: TRBJ1-2
size: .
V: TRBV7-2
D: TRBD1
DNA: TGTGCCAGCAGCACCGACAGGGGGCCGTTGGGCTACACCTTC
CDR3: CASSTDRGPLGYTF

J: TRBJ2-2
size: .
V: TRBV7-2
D: .
DNA: TGTGCCAGCAGACCCCAGCGGAGGGCCGGGGAGCTGTTTTTT
CDR3: CASRPQRRAGELFF

J: TRBJ1-2
size: .
V: TRBV9
D: .
DNA: TGTGCCAGCAGCGTAGCACAGGACCCTAACTATGGCTACACCTTC
CDR3: CASSVAQDPNYGYTF

J: TRBJ2-7
size: .
V: TRBV6-5
D: TRBD1
DNA: TGTGCCAGCAGACTAGGACAGGGGGCCTACGAGCAGTACTTC
CDR3: CASRLGQGAYEQYF

J: TRBJ2-5
size: .
V: TRBV9
D: TRBD2
DNA: TGTGCCAGCAGCCCACTGACTAGCGGATCCCTTCAAGAGACCCAGTACTTC
CDR3: CASSPLTSGSLQETQYF

J: TRBJ1-2
size: .
V: TRBV3-1/TRBV3-2
D: TRBD1
DNA: TGTGCCAGCAGCCAAGAATGGCAGGGGGCTGGCTACACCTTC
CDR3: CASSQEWQGAGYTF

J: TRBJ2-3
size: once
V: TRBV6-2/TRBV6-3
D: TRBD2
DNA: TGTGCCAGCAGTTACTCGAGGACTAGCGGGAGGACAGATACGCAGTATTTT
CDR3: CASSYSRTSGRTDTQYF

J: TRBJ2-7
size: few
V: TRBV15
D: .
DNA: TGTGCCACCAGCAGAGTTTCGGGGAACGAGCAGTACTTC
CDR3: CATSRVSGNEQYF

J: TRBJ1-2
size: .
V: TRBV5-4
D: TRBD1
DNA: TGTGCCAGCAGCGGAACAGGGGGTGTCTATGGCTACACCTTC
CDR3: CASSGTGGVYGYTF

J: TRBJ1-3
size: .
V: TRBV30
D: .
DNA: TGTGCCTGGCGGGCCGGGGGCTCTGGAAACACCATATATTTT
CDR3: CAWRAGGSGNTIYF

J: TRBJ2-7
size: .
V: TRBV9
D: TRBD2
DNA: TGTGCCAGCAGCGTCGGGGGGTCTTTCTCCTACGAGCAGTACTTC
CDR3: CASSVGGSFSYEQYF

J: TRBJ1-2
size: .
V: TRBV12-3/TRBV12-4
D: .
DNA: TGTGCCAGCAGCCCTAATAACTATGGCTACACCTTC
CDR3: CASSPNNYGYTF

J: TRBJ1-3
size: .
V: TRBV30
D: TRBD1
DNA: TGTGCCTGGAGTCCACCGGGGACAGCTGGAAACACCATATATTTT
CDR3: CAWSPPGTAGNTIYF